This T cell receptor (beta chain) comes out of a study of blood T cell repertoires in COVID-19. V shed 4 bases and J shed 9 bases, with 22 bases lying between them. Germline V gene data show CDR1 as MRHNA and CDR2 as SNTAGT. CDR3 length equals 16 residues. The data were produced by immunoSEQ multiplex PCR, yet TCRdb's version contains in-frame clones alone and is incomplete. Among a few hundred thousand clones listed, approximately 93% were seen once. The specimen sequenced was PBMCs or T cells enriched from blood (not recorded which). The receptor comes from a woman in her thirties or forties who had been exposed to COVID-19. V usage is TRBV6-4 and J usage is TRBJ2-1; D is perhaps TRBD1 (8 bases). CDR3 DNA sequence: TGTGCCAGCAGTGTCCTAACAGGGGGGGGTCTCGGTGAGCAGTTCTTC. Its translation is CASSVLTGGGLGEQFF.